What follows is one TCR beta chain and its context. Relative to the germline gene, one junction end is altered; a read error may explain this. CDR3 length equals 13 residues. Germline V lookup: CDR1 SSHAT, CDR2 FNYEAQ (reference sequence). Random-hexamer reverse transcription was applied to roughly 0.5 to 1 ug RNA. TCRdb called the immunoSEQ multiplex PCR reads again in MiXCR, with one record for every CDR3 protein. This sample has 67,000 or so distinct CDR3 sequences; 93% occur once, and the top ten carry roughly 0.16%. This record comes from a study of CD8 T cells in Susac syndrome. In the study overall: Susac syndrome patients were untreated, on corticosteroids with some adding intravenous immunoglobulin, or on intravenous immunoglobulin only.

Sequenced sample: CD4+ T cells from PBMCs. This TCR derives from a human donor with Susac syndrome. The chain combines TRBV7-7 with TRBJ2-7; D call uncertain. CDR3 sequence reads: CASSLVQHYEQYF. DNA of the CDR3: TGTGCTAGCAGCTTAGTACAGCACTACGAGCAGTACTTC.